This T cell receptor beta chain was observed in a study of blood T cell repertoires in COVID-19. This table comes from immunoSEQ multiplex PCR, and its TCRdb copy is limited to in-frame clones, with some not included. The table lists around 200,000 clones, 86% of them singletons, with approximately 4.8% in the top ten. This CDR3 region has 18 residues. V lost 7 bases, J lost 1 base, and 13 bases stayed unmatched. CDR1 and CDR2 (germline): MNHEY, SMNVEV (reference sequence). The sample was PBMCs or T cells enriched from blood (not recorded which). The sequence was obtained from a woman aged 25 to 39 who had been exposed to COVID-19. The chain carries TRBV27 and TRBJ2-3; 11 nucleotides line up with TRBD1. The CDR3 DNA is TGTGCCAGCAAGAAGTCCCGGGACAGGGGGGGCGGCACAGATACGCAGTATTTT. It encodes CASKKSRDRGGGTDTQYF.